The present T cell receptor (beta chain) was sequenced within a study of shared clonotypes between healthy human individuals. V lost 1 base and J lost 0, with 7 bases in between. Germline V gene lookup returns CDR1 LNHDA and CDR2 SQIVND (reference sequence). The CDR3 loop spans 15 amino acids. This clone was detected only once. The target antigen is unknown. Regarding the study as a whole: Clonotypes shared by all four donors outscored non-shared clonotypes in generation probability. The genetic and exposure-history diversity represented was limited by few donors.

Sequencing was at deep level. The material for each subset, its genomic DNA, was split evenly across several immunoSEQ plates. TCRdb's table, derived via immunoSEQ multiplex PCR, lists solely in-frame clones and lacks some. The sample has some 1.5 million clones; around 95% are singletons. The chain has TRBV19 and TRBJ1-5; D is ambiguous. Sequencing input: naive CD4+ T cells sorted from blood. The subset is: CD45RA+ positively selected. This clonotype was obtained from a man aged 25 to 40 in good health. The CDR3 sequence: CASSIGAVSNQPQHF. CDR3 coding DNA: TGTGCCAGTAGTATAGGGGCAGTTAGCAATCAGCCCCAGCATTTT.